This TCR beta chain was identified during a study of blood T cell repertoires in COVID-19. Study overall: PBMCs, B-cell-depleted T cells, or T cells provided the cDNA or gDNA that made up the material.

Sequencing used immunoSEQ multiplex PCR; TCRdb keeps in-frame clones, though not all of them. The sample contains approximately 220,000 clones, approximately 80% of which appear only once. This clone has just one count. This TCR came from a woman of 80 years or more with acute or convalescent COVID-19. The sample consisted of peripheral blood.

The CDR3: CASSETGGGVIQYF. As DNA, the CDR3 is TGTGCCAGTAGTGAAACAGGGGGTGGGGTGATTCAGTACTTC. J is TRBJ2-4 and V is TRBV19; 8 positions match TRBD1. The CDR3 runs 14 residues. Germline-derived CDR1 and CDR2 are LNHDA and SQIVND (reference sequence). Unmatched junction bases numbered 10, after V lost 5 bases and J lost 10 bases. Combining the CDR3 with reference TRBV19 and TRBJ2-4 gives the whole variable domain DGGITQSPKYLFRKEGQNVTLSCEQNLNHDAMYWYRQDPGQGLRLIYYSQIVNDFQKGDIAEGYSVSREKKESFPLTVTSAQKNPTAFYLCASSETGGGVIQYFGAGTRLSVL.